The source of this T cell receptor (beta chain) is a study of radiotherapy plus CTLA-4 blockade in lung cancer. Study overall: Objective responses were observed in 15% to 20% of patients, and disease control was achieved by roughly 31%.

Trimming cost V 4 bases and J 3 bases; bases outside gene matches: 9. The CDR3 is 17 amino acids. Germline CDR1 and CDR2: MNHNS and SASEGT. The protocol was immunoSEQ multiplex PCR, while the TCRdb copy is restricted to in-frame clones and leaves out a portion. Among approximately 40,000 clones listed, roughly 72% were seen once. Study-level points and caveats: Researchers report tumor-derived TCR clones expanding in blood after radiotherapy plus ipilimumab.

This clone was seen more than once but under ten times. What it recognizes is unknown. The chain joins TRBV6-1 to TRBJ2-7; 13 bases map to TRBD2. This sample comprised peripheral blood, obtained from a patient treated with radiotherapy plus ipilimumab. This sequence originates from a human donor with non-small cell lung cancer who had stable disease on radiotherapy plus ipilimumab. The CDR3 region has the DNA TGTGCCAGCAGTGGGACCTACCGGACTAGCGGGGGCTACGAGCAGTACTTC. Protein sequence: CASSGTYRTSGGYEQYF.